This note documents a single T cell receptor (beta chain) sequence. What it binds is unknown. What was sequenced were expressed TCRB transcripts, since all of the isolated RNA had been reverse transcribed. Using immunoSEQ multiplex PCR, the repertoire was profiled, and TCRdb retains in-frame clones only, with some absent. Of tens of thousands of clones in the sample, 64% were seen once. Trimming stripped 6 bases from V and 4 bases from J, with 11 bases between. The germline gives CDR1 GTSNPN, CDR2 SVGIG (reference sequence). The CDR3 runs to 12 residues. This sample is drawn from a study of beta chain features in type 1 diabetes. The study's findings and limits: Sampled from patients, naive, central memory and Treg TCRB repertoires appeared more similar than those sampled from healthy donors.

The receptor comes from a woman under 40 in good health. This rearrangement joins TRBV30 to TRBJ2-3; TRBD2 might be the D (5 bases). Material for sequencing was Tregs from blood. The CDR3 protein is CACKRAADTQYF. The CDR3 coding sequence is TGTGCCTGCAAGAGGGCAGCAGATACGCAGTATTTT.